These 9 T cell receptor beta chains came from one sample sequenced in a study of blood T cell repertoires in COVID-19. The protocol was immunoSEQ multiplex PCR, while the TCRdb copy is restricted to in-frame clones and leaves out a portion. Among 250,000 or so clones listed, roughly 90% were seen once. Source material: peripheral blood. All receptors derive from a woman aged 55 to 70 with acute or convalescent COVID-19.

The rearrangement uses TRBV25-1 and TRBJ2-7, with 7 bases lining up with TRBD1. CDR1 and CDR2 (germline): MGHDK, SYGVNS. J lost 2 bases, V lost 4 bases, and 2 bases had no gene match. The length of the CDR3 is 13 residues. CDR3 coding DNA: TGTGCCAGCAGTGCGCAGGGGGCCTACGAGCAGTACTTC. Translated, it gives CASSAQGAYEQYF.

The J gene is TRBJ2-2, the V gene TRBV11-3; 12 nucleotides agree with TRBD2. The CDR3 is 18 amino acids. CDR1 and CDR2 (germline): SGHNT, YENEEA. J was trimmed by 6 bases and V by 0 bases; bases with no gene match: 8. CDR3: CASSLDPRLAGVAGELFF. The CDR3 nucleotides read TGTGCCAGCAGCTTAGACCCGAGACTAGCGGGAGTTGCCGGGGAGCTGTTTTTT.

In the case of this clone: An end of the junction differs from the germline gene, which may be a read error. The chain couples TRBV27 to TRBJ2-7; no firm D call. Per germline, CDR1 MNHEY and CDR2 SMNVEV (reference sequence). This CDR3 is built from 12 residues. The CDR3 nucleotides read TGTGCCAGCAGTATGTCCTCCTACGAACAGTACTTC. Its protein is CASSMSSYEQYF.

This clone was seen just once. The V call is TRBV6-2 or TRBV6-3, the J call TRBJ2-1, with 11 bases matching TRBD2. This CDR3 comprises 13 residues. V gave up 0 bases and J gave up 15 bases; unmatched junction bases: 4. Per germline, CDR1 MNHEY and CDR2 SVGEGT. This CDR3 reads CASSYSTSGTRFF. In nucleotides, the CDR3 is TGTGCCAGCAGTTACTCGACTAGCGGGACGCGGTTCTTC.

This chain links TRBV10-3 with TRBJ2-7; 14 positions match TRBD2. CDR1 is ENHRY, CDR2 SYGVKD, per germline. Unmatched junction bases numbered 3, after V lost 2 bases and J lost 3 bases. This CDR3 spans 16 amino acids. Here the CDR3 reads CAISEIGLAGGYEQYF. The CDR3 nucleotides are TGTGCCATCAGTGAGATCGGACTAGCGGGAGGCTACGAGCAGTACTTC.

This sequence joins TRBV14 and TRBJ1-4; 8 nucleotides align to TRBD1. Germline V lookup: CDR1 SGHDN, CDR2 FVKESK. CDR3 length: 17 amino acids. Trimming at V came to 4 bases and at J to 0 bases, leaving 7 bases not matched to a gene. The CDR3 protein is CASSPGGSLTTNEKLFF. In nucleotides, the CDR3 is TGTGCCAGCAGCCCAGGGGGCAGTTTGACAACTAATGAAAAACTGTTTTTT.

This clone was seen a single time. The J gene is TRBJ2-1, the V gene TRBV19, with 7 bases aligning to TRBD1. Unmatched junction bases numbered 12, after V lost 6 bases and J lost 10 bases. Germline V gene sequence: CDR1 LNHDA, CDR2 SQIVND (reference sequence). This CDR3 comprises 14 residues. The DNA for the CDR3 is TGTGCCAGTAGCGACTCGGGACAGCTTGAGGAGCAGTTCTTC. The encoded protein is CASSDSGQLEEQFF.

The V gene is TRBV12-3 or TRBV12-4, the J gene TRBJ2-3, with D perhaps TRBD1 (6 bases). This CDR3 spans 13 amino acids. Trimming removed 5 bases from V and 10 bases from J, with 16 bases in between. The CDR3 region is CASSPTGNGAQYF. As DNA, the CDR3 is TGTGCCAGCAGTCCTACAGGGAATGGCGCGCAGTATTTT.

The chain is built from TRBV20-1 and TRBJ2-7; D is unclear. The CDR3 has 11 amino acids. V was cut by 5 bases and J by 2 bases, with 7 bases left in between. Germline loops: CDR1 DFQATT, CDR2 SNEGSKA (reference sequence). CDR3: CSARSTYEQYF. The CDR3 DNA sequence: TGCAGTGCTCGGTCCACCTACGAGCAGTACTTC.